This T cell receptor (beta chain) comes out of a study of blood T cell repertoires in COVID-19. Study context: Whether acute or convalescent, the COVID-19 samples came from the United States, Italy and Spain. T cells, B-cell-depleted T cells, or PBMCs supplied cDNA or gDNA.

Authors' data handling: It was from reference gene primer amplification that nucleated cell counts were estimated. Profiled with immunoSEQ multiplex PCR; TCRdb holds only in-frame clones, not every one. V and J calls and clone size are given by that table; D and trimming were obtained from the DNA. The table shows about 47,000 clones, with around four fifths occurring only once. CDR1 is SGHRS, CDR2 YFSETQ, per germline. Losses at the gene ends were 4 bases for V and 4 bases for J; bases not matched to a gene: 3. The CDR3 runs to 14 residues. The sequence derives from a man between 65 and 85 years old with active COVID-19. The chain joins TRBV5-1 to TRBJ2-5; 11 bases line up with TRBD2. The sequenced sample consisted of peripheral blood. DNA of the CDR3: TGCGCCAGCAGCCTTAGCGGGGGGGCAGAGACCCAGTACTTC. It codes for CASSLSGGAETQYF.